A single sample gave rise to the 10 T cell receptor beta chains below, sequenced in a study of tissue T cells after allogeneic stem cell transplantation. Sequencing was performed with immunoSEQ multiplex PCR; in TCRdb, only in-frame clones are kept and a portion is missing. The table includes some 5,300 clones, roughly 47% detected once. Time point here: mouse harvest day 7 after allogeneic transplant. Mouse grafts combined 10^7 T-cell-depleted bone marrow cells with 10^6 splenic CD5+ T cells. Sequences were obtained from skin. Receptor source: a female BALB/c mouse given C57BL/6 T cells with graft-versus-host disease after an allogeneic hematopoietic cell transplant.

Turning to this clone: Gene names are the mouse ones. Read sequence stops 1 residue before the CDR3 end, and the germline J gene provides the missing end. This chain joins TRBV15 and TRBJ2-1; 10 bases match TRBD1. CDR3 length equals 15 residues. V trimming: 5 bases; J trimming: 1 base; junction bases outside the gene matches: 2. CDR1 is SGHND and CDR2 is FRSKSL in the germline V gene. The CDR3: CASSTGQGNYAEQFF. The sequenced CDR3 bases are TGTGCCAGCAGTACGGGACAGGGGAACTATGCTGAGCAGTTC.

On this clone: Mouse gene names and germline throughout. The CDR3 goes on 1 residue after the read ends, and that part is filled in from the germline J gene. Other DNA sequences in the same sample also yield this CDR3. The chain carries TRBV13-2 and TRBJ2-5; D remains unclear. The CDR3 has 13 residues. V lost 2 bases and J 0 bases, leaving 4 bases between the germline ends. CDR1 and CDR2 from the germline V gene are NNHNN and SYGAGS (reference sequence). CDR3 sequence: CASGEVNQDTQYF. The sequenced CDR3 bases are TGTGCCAGCGGTGAAGTTAACCAAGACACCCAGTAC.

Judged by abundance, this clone is medium-sized (0.01 to 0.1%). Mouse gene names and germline throughout. Read sequence stops 1 residue before the CDR3 end, and the germline J gene provides the missing end. This chain joins TRBV26 and TRBJ2-1; D unresolved. CDR1 is KGHPV and CDR2 is FQNQEV in the germline V gene (reference sequence). CDR3 length: 13 amino acids. V was clipped by 6 bases and J by 1 base, with 7 bases between them. CDR3 region: CASRRQNYAEQFF. The DNA read from the CDR3 is TGTGCCAGCAGACGACAAAACTATGCTGAGCAGTTC.

Worth noting for this clone: Any gene name here is a mouse gene name. The read ends 1 residue before the CDR3 terminus; that terminus is restored from the germline J gene. This sequence joins TRBV26 and TRBJ1-4; no firm D call. The CDR3 is made up of 14 amino acids. Per the germline V gene, CDR1 is KGHPV and CDR2 is FQNQEV (reference sequence). Trimming removed 2 bases from V and 3 bases from J, with 7 bases in between. The CDR3 reads CASSLPGPNERLFF. The part of the CDR3 DNA that was read is TGTGCCAGCAGTCTGCCAGGTCCCAACGAAAGATTATTT.

Worth noting for this clone: Mouse germline and gene names are used. Read data end 1 residue before the CDR3 end; the end is taken from the germline J gene. The rearrangement links TRBV26 to TRBJ2-2; D gene unclear. Germline-derived CDR1 and CDR2 are KGHPV and FQNQEV (reference sequence). Trimming shortened V by 0 bases and J by 0 bases, and 5 bases separated the two germline ends. The CDR3 is 15 amino acids. CDR3 bases read: TGTGCCAGCAGTCTGTCCTGGACAAACACCGGGCAGCTCTAC. It yields the protein CASSLSWTNTGQLY. The entire CDR3 protein is CASSLSWTNTGQLYF. The variable domain in full, completed from reference TRBV26 and TRBJ2-2, reads NSKVIQTPRYLVKGQGQKAKMRCIPEKGHPVVFWYQQNKNNEFKFLINFQNQEVLQQIDMTEKRFSAECPSNSPCSLEIQSSEAGDSALYLCASSLSWTNTGQLYFGEGSKLTVL.

This clone has just a few counts. Gene names follow the mouse nomenclature. The sequenced fragment ends 1 residue before the CDR3 boundary, so the rest is inferred from the germline J gene. The V gene is TRBV26, the J gene TRBJ2-4, with 10 bases aligning to TRBD1. Per germline, CDR1 KGHPV and CDR2 FQNQEV (reference sequence). Germline trimming cut 2 bases from V and 8 bases from J; bases unmatched to any gene: 4. The CDR3 loop spans 14 amino acids. The CDR3 DNA, read in part, is TGTGCCAGCAGTCTGGGGGACAGGGGCGGCACCTTGTAC. Translation: CASSLGDRGGTLY. In full, the CDR3 reads CASSLGDRGGTLYF.

Worth noting for this clone: All gene names here are mouse names. The read stops 1 residue short of the end of the CDR3; the missing end is completed from the germline J gene. The chain joins TRBV3 to TRBJ1-2; a possible D gene is TRBD1 (5 bases). The CDR3 loop spans 14 amino acids. Looked up from germline, CDR1 is SNHLY and CDR2 is FYNGKV (reference sequence). With 4 bases removed from V and 4 bases from J, the gap between germline ends came to 13 bases. CDR3 sequence: CASSSQGVGSDYTF. The covered CDR3 bases are TGTGCCAGCAGCTCTCAGGGAGTGGGCTCCGACTACACC.

As concerns this clone: The gene symbols are mouse symbols. CDR3 residues: CASSLTGSYEQYF. The DNA read from the CDR3 is TGTGCCAGCTCTCTCACAGGTTCCTATGAACAGTAC. This chain connects TRBV12-2 to TRBJ2-7, with a weak D call TRBD1 (5 bases). The read gets to within 1 residue of the CDR3 end, and the germline J gene fills in the rest. Trimming pared 0 bases from V and 1 base from J, leaving 6 bases between. The CDR3 consists of 13 residues. Germline V CDR1 and CDR2: SGHLS, HYDKME.

This clone has just a few counts. Gene labels here are mouse ones. Read data end 1 residue before the CDR3 end; the end is taken from the germline J gene. This chain links TRBV26 with TRBJ2-5; tentatively, D is TRBD1 (5 bases). CDR1 and CDR2 (germline): KGHPV, FQNQEV (reference sequence). The CDR3 has 11 amino acids. With 6 bases removed from V and 6 bases from J, the gap between germline ends came to 7 bases. CDR3 protein: CASSHRDTQYF. CDR3 bases read: TGTGCCAGCAGCCACAGGGACACCCAGTAC.

This clone was seen more than once but under ten times. Germline and genes here are mouse. The sequence runs out 1 residue before the end of the CDR3; the remainder is reconstructed from the germline J gene. The rearrangement uses TRBV19 and TRBJ1-1; 10 bases agree with TRBD1. The CDR3 consists of 14 residues. Germline V gives CDR1 FNHDT, CDR2 SITEND (reference sequence). The ends lost 4 bases at V and 4 bases at J; junction bases unmatched: 4. The CDR3 DNA, read in part, is TGTGCCAGCAGTCCGGGACAGGGGTTCACAGAAGTCTTC. It is translated as CASSPGQGFTEVF. The whole CDR3 is CASSPGQGFTEVFF.